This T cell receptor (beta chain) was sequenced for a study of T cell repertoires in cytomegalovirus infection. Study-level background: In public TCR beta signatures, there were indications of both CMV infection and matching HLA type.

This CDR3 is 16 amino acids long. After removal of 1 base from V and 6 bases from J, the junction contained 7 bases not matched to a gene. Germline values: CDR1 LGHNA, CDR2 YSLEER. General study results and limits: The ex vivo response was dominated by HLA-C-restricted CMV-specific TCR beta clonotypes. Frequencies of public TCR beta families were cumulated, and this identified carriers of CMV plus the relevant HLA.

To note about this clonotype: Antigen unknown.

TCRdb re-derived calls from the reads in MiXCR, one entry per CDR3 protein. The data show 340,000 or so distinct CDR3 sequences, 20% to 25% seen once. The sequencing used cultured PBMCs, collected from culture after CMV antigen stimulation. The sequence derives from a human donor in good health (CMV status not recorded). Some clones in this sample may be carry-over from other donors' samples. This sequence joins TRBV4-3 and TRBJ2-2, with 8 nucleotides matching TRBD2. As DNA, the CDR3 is TGCGCCAGCAGCCAAGCACCGGGACTAGGAGCCGGGGAGCTGTTTTTT. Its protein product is CASSQAPGLGAGELFF.